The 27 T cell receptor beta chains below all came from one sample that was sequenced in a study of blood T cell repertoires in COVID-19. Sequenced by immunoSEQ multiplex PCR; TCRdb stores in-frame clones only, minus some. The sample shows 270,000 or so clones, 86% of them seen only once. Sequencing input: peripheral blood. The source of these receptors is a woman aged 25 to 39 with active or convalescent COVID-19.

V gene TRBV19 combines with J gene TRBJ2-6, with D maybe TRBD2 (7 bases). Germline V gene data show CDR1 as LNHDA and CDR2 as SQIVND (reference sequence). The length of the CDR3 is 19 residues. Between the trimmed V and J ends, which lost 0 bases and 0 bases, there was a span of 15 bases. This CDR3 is CASSIDRRGGRSGANVLTF. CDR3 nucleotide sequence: TGTGCCAGTAGTATAGATCGGAGGGGGGGCCGCTCTGGGGCCAACGTCCTGACTTTC.

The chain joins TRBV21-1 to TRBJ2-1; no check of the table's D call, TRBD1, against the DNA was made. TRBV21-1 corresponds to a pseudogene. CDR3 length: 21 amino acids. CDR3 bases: TGTGCCAGCTGTATTCGGGGACAGCCAAGTCACGGAGCGTCCGCCTACAATGAGCAGTTCTTC. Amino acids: CASCIRGQPSHGASAYNEQFF.

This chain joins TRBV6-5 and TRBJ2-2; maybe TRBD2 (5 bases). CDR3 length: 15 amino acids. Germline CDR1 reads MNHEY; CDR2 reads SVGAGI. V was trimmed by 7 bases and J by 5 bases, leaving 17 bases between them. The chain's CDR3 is CASTQGRGWTGELFF. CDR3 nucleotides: TGTGCCAGCACCCAAGGTCGGGGTTGGACCGGGGAGCTGTTTTTT.

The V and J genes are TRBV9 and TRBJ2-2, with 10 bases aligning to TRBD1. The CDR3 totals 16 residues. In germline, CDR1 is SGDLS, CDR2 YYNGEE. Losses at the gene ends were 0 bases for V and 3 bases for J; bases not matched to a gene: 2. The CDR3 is CASSVEGQGYTGELFF. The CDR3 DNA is TGTGCCAGCAGCGTAGAGGGACAGGGGTACACCGGGGAGCTGTTTTTT. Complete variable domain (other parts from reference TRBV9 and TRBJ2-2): DSGVTQTPKHLITATGQRVTLRCSPRSGDLSVYWYQQSLDQGLQFLIQYYNGEERAKGNILERFSAQQFPDLHSELNLSSLELGDSALYFCASSVEGQGYTGELFFGEGSRLTVL.

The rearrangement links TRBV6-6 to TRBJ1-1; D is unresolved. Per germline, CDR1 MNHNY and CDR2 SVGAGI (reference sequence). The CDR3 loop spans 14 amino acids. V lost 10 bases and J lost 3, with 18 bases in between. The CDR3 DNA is TGTGCCACCAGGAGGAGGGCGACGGACACTGAAGCTTTCTTT. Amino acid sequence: CATRRRATDTEAFF.

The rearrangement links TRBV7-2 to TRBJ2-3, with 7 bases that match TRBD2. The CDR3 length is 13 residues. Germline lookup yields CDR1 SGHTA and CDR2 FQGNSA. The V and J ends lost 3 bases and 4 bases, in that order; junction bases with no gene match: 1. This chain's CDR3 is CASSFRGADTQYF. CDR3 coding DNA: TGTGCCAGCAGCTTTCGGGGGGCAGATACGCAGTATTTT.

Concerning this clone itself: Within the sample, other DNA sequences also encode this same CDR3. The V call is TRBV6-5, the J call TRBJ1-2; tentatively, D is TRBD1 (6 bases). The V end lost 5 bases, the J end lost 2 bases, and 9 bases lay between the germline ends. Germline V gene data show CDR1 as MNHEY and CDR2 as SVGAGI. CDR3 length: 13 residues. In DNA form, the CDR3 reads TGTGCCAGCAGTCCTACAGGGAACTATGGCTACACCTTC. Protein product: CASSPTGNYGYTF.

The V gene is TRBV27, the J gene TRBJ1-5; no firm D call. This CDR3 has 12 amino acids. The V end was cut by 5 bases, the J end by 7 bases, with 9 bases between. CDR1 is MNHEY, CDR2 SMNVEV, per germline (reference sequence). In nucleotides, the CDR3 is TGTGCCAGCAGTGCGTTCCGCCAGCCCCAGCATTTT. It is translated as CASSAFRQPQHF.

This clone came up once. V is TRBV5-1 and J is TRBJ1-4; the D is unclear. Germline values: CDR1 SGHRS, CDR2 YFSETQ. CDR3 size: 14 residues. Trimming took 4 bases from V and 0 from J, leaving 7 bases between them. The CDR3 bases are TGCGCCAGCAGCCCCGGGACAACTAATGAAAAACTGTTTTTT. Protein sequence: CASSPGTTNEKLFF.

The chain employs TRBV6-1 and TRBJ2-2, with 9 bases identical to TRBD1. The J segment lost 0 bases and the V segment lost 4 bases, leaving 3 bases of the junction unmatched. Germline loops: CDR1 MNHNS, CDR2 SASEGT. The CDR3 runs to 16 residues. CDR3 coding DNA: TGTGCCAGCAGTGCCTGGACAGGGGCGAACACCGGGGAGCTGTTTTTT. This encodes CASSAWTGANTGELFF.

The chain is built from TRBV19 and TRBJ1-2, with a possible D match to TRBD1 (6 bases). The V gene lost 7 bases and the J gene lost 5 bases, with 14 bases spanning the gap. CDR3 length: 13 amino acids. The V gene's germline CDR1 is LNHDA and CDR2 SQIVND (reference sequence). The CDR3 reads CASTTGSGYGYTF. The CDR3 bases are TGTGCCAGTACTACAGGGTCGGGATATGGCTACACCTTC.

CDR3 coding DNA: TGTGCCAGCGGGGATACTAGAGAGCAGTACTTC. Its translation is CASGDTREQYF. The chain combines TRBV28 with TRBJ2-7; possibly TRBD2 for D (5 bases). Germline CDR1 reads MDHEN; CDR2 reads SYDVKM. This CDR3 spans 11 amino acids. Trimming cost V 8 bases and J 7 bases, with 12 bases left between them.

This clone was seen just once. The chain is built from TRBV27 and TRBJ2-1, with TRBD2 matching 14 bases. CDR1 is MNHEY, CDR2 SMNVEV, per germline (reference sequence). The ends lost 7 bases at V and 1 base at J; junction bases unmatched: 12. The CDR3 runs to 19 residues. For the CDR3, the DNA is TGTGCCAGCACCCATATAGGGACTAGCGGGGGTTGGTCCTACAATGAGCAGTTCTTC. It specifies CASTHIGTSGGWSYNEQFF.

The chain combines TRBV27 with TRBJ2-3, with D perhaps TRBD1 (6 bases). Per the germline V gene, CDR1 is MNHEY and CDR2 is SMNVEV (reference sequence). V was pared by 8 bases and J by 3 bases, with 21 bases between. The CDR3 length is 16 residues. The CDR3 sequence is CASGVGGMVWTDTQYF. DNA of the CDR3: TGTGCCAGCGGCGTAGGGGGTATGGTATGGACAGATACGCAGTATTTT.

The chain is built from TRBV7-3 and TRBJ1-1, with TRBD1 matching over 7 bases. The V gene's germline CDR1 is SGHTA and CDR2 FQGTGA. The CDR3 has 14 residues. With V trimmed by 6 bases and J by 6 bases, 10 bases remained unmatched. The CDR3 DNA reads TGTGCCAGCAGGTTGGGACAGACCGGCCCTGAAGCTTTCTTT. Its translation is CASRLGQTGPEAFF.

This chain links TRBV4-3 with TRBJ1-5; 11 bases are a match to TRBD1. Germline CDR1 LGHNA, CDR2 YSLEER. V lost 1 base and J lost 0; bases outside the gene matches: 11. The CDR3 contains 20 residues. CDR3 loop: CASSQVRGRTGGSSNQPQHF. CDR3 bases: TGCGCCAGCAGCCAAGTGCGAGGACGGACAGGGGGCAGTAGCAATCAGCCCCAGCATTTT.

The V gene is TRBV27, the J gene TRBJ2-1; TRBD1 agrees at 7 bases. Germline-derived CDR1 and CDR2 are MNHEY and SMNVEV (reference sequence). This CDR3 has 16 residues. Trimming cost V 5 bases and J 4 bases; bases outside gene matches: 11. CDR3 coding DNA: TGTGCCAGCAGTCGACAGGGTTACTCGGGGTACAATGAGCAGTTCTTC. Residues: CASSRQGYSGYNEQFF.

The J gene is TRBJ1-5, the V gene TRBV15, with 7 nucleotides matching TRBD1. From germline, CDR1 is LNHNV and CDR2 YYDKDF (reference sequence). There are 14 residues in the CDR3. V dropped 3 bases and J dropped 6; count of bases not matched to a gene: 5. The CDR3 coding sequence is TGTGCCACCAGCAGGGACAGGCAGGGTCAGCCCCAGCATTTT. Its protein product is CATSRDRQGQPQHF.

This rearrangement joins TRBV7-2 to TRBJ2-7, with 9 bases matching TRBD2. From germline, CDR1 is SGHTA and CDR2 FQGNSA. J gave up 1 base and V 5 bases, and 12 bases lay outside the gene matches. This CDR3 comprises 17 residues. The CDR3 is CASSPRLAGTQSYEQYF. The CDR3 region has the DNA TGTGCCAGCAGCCCTCGCCTAGCGGGGACTCAATCCTACGAGCAGTACTTC.

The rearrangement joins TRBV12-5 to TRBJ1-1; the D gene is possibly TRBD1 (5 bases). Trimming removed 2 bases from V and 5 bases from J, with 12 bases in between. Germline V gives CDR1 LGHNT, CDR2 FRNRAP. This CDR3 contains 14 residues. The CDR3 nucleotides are TGTGCTAGTGGTTTGCAGGGTGGGGGGACTGAAGCTTTCTTT. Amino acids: CASGLQGGGTEAFF. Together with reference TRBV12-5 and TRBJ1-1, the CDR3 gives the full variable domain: DARVTQTPRHKVTEMGQEVTMRCQPILGHNTVFWYRQTMMQGLELLAYFRNRAPLDDSGMPKDRFSAEMPDATLATLKIQPSEPRDSAVYFCASGLQGGGTEAFFGQGTRLTVV.

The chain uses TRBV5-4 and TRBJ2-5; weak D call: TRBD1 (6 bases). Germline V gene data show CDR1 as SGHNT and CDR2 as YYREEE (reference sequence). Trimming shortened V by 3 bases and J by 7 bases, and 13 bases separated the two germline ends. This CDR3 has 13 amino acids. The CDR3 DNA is TGTGCCAGCAGCTATGGGGGCGAGGGGACCCAGTACTTC. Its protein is CASSYGGEGTQYF.

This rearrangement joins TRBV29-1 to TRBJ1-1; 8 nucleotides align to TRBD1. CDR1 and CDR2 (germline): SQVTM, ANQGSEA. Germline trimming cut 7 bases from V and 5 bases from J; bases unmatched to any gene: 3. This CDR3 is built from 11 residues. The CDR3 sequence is CSGQGRTEAFF. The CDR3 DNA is TGCAGCGGACAGGGGAGGACTGAAGCTTTCTTT.

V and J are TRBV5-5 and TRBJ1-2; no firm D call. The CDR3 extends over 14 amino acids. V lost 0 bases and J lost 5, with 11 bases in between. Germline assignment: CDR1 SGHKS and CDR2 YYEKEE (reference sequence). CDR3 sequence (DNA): TGTGCCAGCAGCTTGGGACGGGTCGGATATGGCTACACCTTC. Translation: CASSLGRVGYGYTF.

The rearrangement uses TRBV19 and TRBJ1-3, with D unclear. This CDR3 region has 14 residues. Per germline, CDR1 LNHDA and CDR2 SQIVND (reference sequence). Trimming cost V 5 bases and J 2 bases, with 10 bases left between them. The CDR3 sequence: CASSPTGTGNTIYF. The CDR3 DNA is TGTGCCAGTAGTCCGACGGGAACTGGAAACACCATATATTTT.

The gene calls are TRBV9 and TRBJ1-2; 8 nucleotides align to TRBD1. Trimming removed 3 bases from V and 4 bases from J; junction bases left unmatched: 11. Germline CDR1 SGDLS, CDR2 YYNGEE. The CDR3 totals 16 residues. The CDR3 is CASSGGGRGRVYGYTF. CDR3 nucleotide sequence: TGTGCCAGCAGCGGAGGGGGCAGGGGGCGCGTCTATGGCTACACCTTC.

CDR3 sequence (DNA): TGTGCCATCAGTAGGGGATCAGATACGCAGTATTTT. Its protein product is CAISRGSDTQYF. V is TRBV10-3 and J is TRBJ2-3; a weak D match, TRBD1 (5 bases). The CDR3 totals 12 residues. The germline V and J ends were trimmed by 5 bases and 4 bases, with 7 bases remaining between them. Germline V gives CDR1 ENHRY, CDR2 SYGVKD.

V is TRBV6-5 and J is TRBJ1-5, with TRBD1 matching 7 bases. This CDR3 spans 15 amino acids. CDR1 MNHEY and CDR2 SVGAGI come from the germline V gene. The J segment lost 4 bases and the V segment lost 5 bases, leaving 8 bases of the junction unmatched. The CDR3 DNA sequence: TGTGCCAGCAGTCGAACGACAGGGACGAATCAGCCCCAGCATTTT. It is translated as CASSRTTGTNQPQHF.